This entry describes one T cell receptor beta chain. What it binds is unknown. This sample was taken from a study of response to subunit inactivated influenza vaccine. Overall study results and limits: Authors suggested seasonal influenza vaccinations each recruit few new T cells.

TCRdb redid the calling of the RT-PCR reads with MiXCR, one entry per CDR3 protein. The sample holds under 850,000 distinct CDR3 sequences, about 18% seen once. V was pared by 6 bases and J by 2 bases, with 13 bases between. Germline CDR1 SQVTM, CDR2 ANQGSEA. CDR3 length: 13 residues. This chain links TRBV29-1 with TRBJ1-1; D remains unclear. Sample: PBMCs from blood, taken 4 to 6 days after vaccination. The TCR was taken from a man aged 45-65 years who received an inactivated influenza vaccine. DNA of the CDR3: TGCAGCGTGGCACCCGGACCCAACACTGAAGCTTTCTTT. Encoded protein: CSVAPGPNTEAFF.